Below are 21 T cell receptor beta chains sequenced from a single sample in a study of blood T cells in healthy people across ages. Together with a sample-barcoded 5' primer, a J-beta primer mix was included in a second PCR lasting about 6 to 11 cycles. Via MiXCR, TCRdb re-called the 5' RACE reads, giving one row per CDR3 protein. Of about 1.6 million distinct CDR3 sequences listed, around 36% were seen once; the top ten hold 11%. Sequencing was done on a sample of blood. Every receptor here comes from a woman in her 30s in good health.

The CDR3, as DNA: TGTGCCAGCAGTATACCACCCCAGTTAGGGGTGAATGAGCAGTACTTC. As protein: CASSIPPQLGVNEQYF. V gene TRBV28 combines with J gene TRBJ2-7; tentatively, D is TRBD1 (5 bases). CDR3 length: 16 amino acids. CDR1 is MDHEN, CDR2 SYDVKM, per germline. V was shortened by 5 bases and J by 7 bases, with 24 bases between the two germline ends.

The rearrangement joins TRBV20-1 to TRBJ2-1; 9 bases are shared with TRBD2. CDR1 is DFQATT, CDR2 SNEGSKA, per germline (reference sequence). The CDR3 is 14 amino acids. J gave up 3 bases and V 6 bases, and 6 bases lay outside the gene matches. As DNA, the CDR3 is TGCAGTGCCCTTAGCGGGGGAAACTACAATGAGCAGTTCTTC. The encoded protein is CSALSGGNYNEQFF.

A single count supports this clonotype. The chain carries TRBV20-1 and TRBJ1-1; the D gene is possibly TRBD1 (5 bases). Germline V gene sequence: CDR1 DFQATT, CDR2 SNEGSKA (reference sequence). This CDR3 region has 12 residues. The CDR3 DNA reads TGCGGGGGGGGACGGCCGAACACTGAAGCTTTCTTT. Translated: CGGGRPNTEAFF.

J is TRBJ2-7 and V is TRBV28; 10 nucleotides match TRBD2. The CDR3 is made up of 15 amino acids. Germline CDR1 MDHEN, CDR2 SYDVKM. The junction had 10 bases not matched to a gene; V was cut back by 7 bases and J by 4 bases. The CDR3 spells CASNLLAGNDYEQYF. The DNA for the CDR3 is TGTGCCAGCAACCTACTAGCGGGGAATGATTACGAGCAGTACTTC.

The table lists this clonotype with a few counts. This chain links TRBV3-1 with TRBJ1-4; D might be TRBD1 (6 bases). Germline V gene data show CDR1 as LGHDT and CDR2 as YNNKEL (reference sequence). V was cut by 6 bases and J by 5 bases, with 16 bases left in between. This CDR3 has 15 residues. As DNA, the CDR3 is TGTGCCAGCAGGTGGAGAGGACAGTCAAATGAAAAACTGTTTTTT. Translation: CASRWRGQSNEKLFF.

The chain uses TRBV19 and TRBJ2-1; 8 positions agree with TRBD2. Unmatched junction bases numbered 6, after V lost 3 bases and J lost 5 bases. Germline V gene sequence: CDR1 LNHDA, CDR2 SQIVND (reference sequence). This CDR3 contains 15 residues. The chain's CDR3 is CASSIREGLNNEQFF. The DNA of the CDR3 is TGTGCCAGTAGTATCCGGGAGGGCCTCAACAATGAGCAGTTCTTC. Supplemented by reference TRBV19 and TRBJ2-1, the full variable domain reads DGGITQSPKYLFRKEGQNVTLSCEQNLNHDAMYWYRQDPGQGLRLIYYSQIVNDFQKGDIAEGYSVSREKKESFPLTVTSAQKNPTAFYLCASSIREGLNNEQFFGPGTRLTVL.

With respect to this clonotype: A junction end diverges from the germline sequence, so it may reflect a read error. The CDR3 nucleotides read TGCAGTACTAGAGGGCCAGGGAGCTCCTACGAGCAGTACTTC. Residues: CSTRGPGSSYEQYF. The chain has TRBV20-1 and TRBJ2-7; D may be TRBD1 or TRBD2 (5 bases each). Germline lookup yields CDR1 DFQATT and CDR2 SNEGSKA (reference sequence). The CDR3 is 14 amino acids.

The chain uses TRBV20-1 and TRBJ2-1; unclear D gene. Trimming took off 2 bases at V and 4 bases at J, with 12 bases between the two ends. The CDR3 runs 14 residues. Germline V lookup: CDR1 DFQATT, CDR2 SNEGSKA (reference sequence). CDR3 residues: CSARSRSKYNEQFF. The DNA for the CDR3 is TGCAGTGCTAGAAGCAGATCTAAGTACAATGAGCAGTTCTTC.

This chain uses TRBV10-3 with TRBJ2-7; 7 bases match TRBD2. Germline CDR1 and CDR2: ENHRY and SYGVKD. This CDR3 is 14 amino acids long. J lost 6 bases, V lost 2 bases, and 7 bases had no gene match. The CDR3 spells CAISEAGSGGEQYF. Written as DNA, the CDR3 is TGTGCCATCAGTGAGGCCGGGTCGGGAGGCGAGCAGTACTTC.

At least ten counts were recorded for this clonotype. V is TRBV27 and J is TRBJ2-1; the match to TRBD2 covers 9 bases. Trimming removed 2 bases from V and 5 bases from J; junction bases left unmatched: 7. CDR3 length: 16 amino acids. The germline gives CDR1 MNHEY, CDR2 SMNVEV (reference sequence). This CDR3 reads CASSLAPGLAHNEQFF. CDR3 nucleotides: TGTGCCAGCAGTTTAGCCCCGGGACTAGCTCACAATGAGCAGTTCTTC.

The rearrangement uses TRBV12-3 or TRBV12-4 and TRBJ1-2; weak D call: TRBD1 (5 bases). Trimming cost V 7 bases and J 7 bases, with 25 bases left between them. The length of the CDR3 is 16 residues. The CDR3 here is CASTLVLGVPAPGYTF. The CDR3 nucleotides are TGTGCCAGCACCCTGGTTTTGGGGGTTCCGGCCCCTGGCTACACCTTC.

This clonotype occurred a few times. The chain links TRBV27 to TRBJ2-7; either TRBD1 or TRBD2 may fit D (5 bases each). V lost 6 bases and J 1 base, leaving 10 bases between the germline ends. Per germline, CDR1 MNHEY and CDR2 SMNVEV (reference sequence). The CDR3 spans 13 residues. The CDR3 nucleotides are TGTGCCAGCAGGGGGGTAGGGTCCTACGAGCAGTACTTC. Amino acid sequence: CASRGVGSYEQYF.

This clonotype has more than one count but fewer than ten. The genes are TRBV29-1 and TRBJ2-7; D might be TRBD2 (7 bases). Trimming removed 1 base from V and 0 bases from J, with 10 bases in between. The CDR3 length is 14 residues. CDR1 SQVTM and CDR2 ANQGSEA come from the germline V gene. In DNA form, the CDR3 reads TGCAGCGTTGAAGCTGCGGGGGCCTCCTACGAGCAGTACTTC. Protein: CSVEAAGASYEQYF.

The chain recombines TRBV5-1 with TRBJ2-1; tentatively, D is TRBD2 (6 bases). The end of the DNA is better explained by TRBJ2-7, so the J call may be wrong. The CDR3 is 16 residues long. Germline CDR1 reads SGHRS; CDR2 reads YFSETQ. The CDR3 DNA is TGCGCCAGCACCTCTACGGCGGGGAGCTCCTACAATGAGCAGTACTTC. This encodes CASTSTAGSSYNEQYF.

The sample holds a few counts of this clonotype. The CDR3 DNA reads TGCAGTGCTAGAGATCCCCTAGGACACGGCTACACCTTC. Protein product: CSARDPLGHGYTF. The rearrangement links TRBV20-1 to TRBJ1-2; TRBD1 might be the D (5 bases). This CDR3 comprises 13 residues. Deletions cut 0 bases from V and 8 bases from J, with 13 bases between. CDR1 is DFQATT and CDR2 is SNEGSKA in the germline V gene (reference sequence).

The chain carries TRBV11-2 and TRBJ1-3; 7 bases align to TRBD1. Germline V CDR1 and CDR2: SGHAT, FQNNGV. The trim removed 6 bases at V and 4 bases at J, leaving 9 bases unmatched. The CDR3 is made up of 15 amino acids. The CDR3 DNA follows: TGTGCCAGCAGGAAAACAGGGGCGATAGGAAACACCATATATTTT. Amino acid sequence: CASRKTGAIGNTIYF.

This clonotype was detected a few times. The V gene is TRBV9, the J gene TRBJ1-6; possibly TRBD1 for D (6 bases). CDR1 and CDR2 (germline): SGDLS, YYNGEE. V was clipped by 0 bases and J by 10 bases, with 14 bases between them. The CDR3 extends over 15 amino acids. CDR3 sequence (DNA): TGTGCCAGCAGCGTAGAAGGTGGGGGCGGGTCACCCCTCCACTTT. It specifies CASSVEGGGGSPLHF.

This clonotype was observed a few times. V gene TRBV28 combines with J gene TRBJ2-7; D possibly corresponds to TRBD2 (6 bases). This CDR3 region has 12 residues. The germline CDR1 and CDR2 sequences are MDHEN and SYDVKM. V gave up 5 bases and J gave up 11 bases, with 16 bases separating them. CDR3 sequence: CASSPRGEVEYF. In DNA, the CDR3 is TGTGCCAGCAGTCCGCGAGGGGAGGTGGAGTACTTC.

The chain has TRBV3-1 and TRBJ2-5, with 10 nucleotides matching TRBD2. The CDR3 runs 15 residues. Per the germline V gene, CDR1 is LGHDT and CDR2 is YNNKEL (reference sequence). V shed 2 bases, J shed 3 bases, and the junction held 3 bases outside the gene matches. The CDR3 reads CASSQILAGKETQYF. CDR3 bases: TGTGCCAGCAGCCAAATACTAGCGGGGAAAGAGACCCAGTACTTC.

Ten or more counts support this clonotype. The rearrangement uses TRBV7-2 and TRBJ2-6; D perhaps matches TRBD1 (6 bases). Germline lookup yields CDR1 SGHTA and CDR2 FQGNSA. The CDR3 has 15 amino acids. Trimming left V 5 bases short and J 2 bases short, with 10 bases between. CDR3 residues: CASSPQGAGANVLTF. In DNA, the CDR3 is TGTGCCAGCAGCCCACAGGGAGCTGGGGCCAACGTCCTGACTTTC.

V and J are TRBV6-1 and TRBJ2-4; 7 bases align to TRBD1. The last part of the DNA fits TRBJ2-5 better; the J call may be wrong. The length of the CDR3 is 15 residues. From germline, CDR1 is MNHNS and CDR2 SASEGT. The CDR3: CASSEQTDRQETQYF. CDR3 DNA: TGTGCCAGCAGTGAACAAACGGACAGGCAAGAGACCCAGTACTTC.